This is a list of T cell receptor beta chains from one sample in a study of blood T cell repertoires in COVID-19. Generated by immunoSEQ multiplex PCR, the TCRdb table keeps only in-frame clones and is missing some. The table includes 120,000 to 150,000 clones, around 80% detected once. The specimen was peripheral blood. These receptors were taken from a man aged 80 or over with acute or convalescent COVID-19. CDR3s include the opening cysteine and the closing phenylalanine or tryptophan. D genes are given only for firm matches. Not all rows give a size; the values are once, few, many and, for expanded clones, a class.

D	size	J	V	CDR3	DNA
TRBD1	few	TRBJ1-2	TRBV6-5	CASSSETTGVWYGYTF	TGTGCCAGCAGTTCCGAGACCACAGGGGTCTGGTATGGCTACACCTTC
TRBD1	few	TRBJ1-6	TRBV11-2	CASTPRDRDYSPLHF	TGTGCCAGCACCCCCCGGGACAGGGATTATTCACCCCTCCACTTT
.	.	TRBJ1-2	TRBV19	CASSIEPGAKGYTF	TGTGCCAGTAGTATAGAGCCAGGGGCAAAGGGCTACACCTTC
TRBD1	.	TRBJ1-2	TRBV11-1	CASSPNRGRGYTF	TGTGCCAGCAGCCCCAACAGGGGCCGGGGCTACACCTTC
.	few	TRBJ1-6	TRBV4-1	CASSQDEENSPLHF	TGCGCCAGCAGCCAAGATGAGGAGAATTCACCCCTCCACTTT
TRBD1	.	TRBJ1-5	TRBV6-6	CASSPGTGPSQPQHF	TGTGCCAGCAGTCCCGGGACAGGGCCGAGTCAGCCCCAGCATTTT
TRBD1	.	TRBJ2-7	TRBV7-2	CASRIGTGRLEQYF	TGTGCCAGCAGAATCGGGACAGGGCGACTCGAGCAGTACTTC
.	.	TRBJ1-4	TRBV7-3	CASSAHRTGEFEKLFF	TGTGCCAGCAGCGCCCATCGCACGGGGGAGTTCGAAAAACTGTTTTTT
TRBD1	.	TRBJ1-5	TRBV5-1	CASSPNPSGQGGQPQHF	TGCGCCAGCAGCCCCAACCCCTCAGGACAGGGAGGCCAGCCCCAGCATTTT
TRBD2	.	TRBJ2-3	TRBV3-1/TRBV3-2	CASSSRLAGAGDTQYF	TGTGCCAGCAGCTCACGACTAGCGGGGGCGGGAGATACGCAGTATTTT
TRBD2	.	TRBJ2-7	TRBV28	CASSGGGFLREQYF	TGTGCCAGCAGTGGGGGGGGTTTCCTCAGAGAGCAGTACTTC
.	few	TRBJ1-5	TRBV28	CASGGYSNQPQHF	TGTGCCAGTGGGGGCTATAGCAATCAGCCCCAGCATTTT
.	.	TRBJ2-2	TRBV11-2	CASSLLTGELFF	TGTGCCAGCAGCCTCCTCACCGGGGAGCTGTTTTTT
.	.	TRBJ2-5	TRBV20-1	CSASIWGEAAGETQYF	TGCAGTGCTAGTATTTGGGGTGAAGCGGCGGGAGAGACCCAGTACTTC
.	.	TRBJ1-6	TRBV5-4	CASSLGGGYNSPLHF	TGTGCCAGCAGCTTGGGTGGCGGATATAATTCACCCCTCCACTTT
.	.	TRBJ2-5	TRBV3-1/TRBV3-2	CASSPRQFQETQYF	TGTGCCAGCAGCCCTAGACAGTTCCAAGAGACCCAGTACTTC
TRBD1	.	TRBJ1-2	TRBV18	CASSPTGQGAYGYTF	TGTGCCAGCTCACCAACGGGACAGGGCGCCTATGGCTACACCTTC
TRBD1	few	TRBJ1-2	TRBV7-2	CASSRTTGGADGYTF	TGTGCCAGCAGCCGCACCACAGGGGGCGCGGATGGCTACACCTTC
.	few	TRBJ1-2	TRBV28	CASTVTGANGYGYTF	TGTGCCAGCACCGTTACTGGGGCAAATGGCTATGGCTACACCTTC
TRBD2	.	TRBJ2-1	TRBV7-9	CASSLAGGYIEQFF	TGTGCCAGCAGTCTAGCGGGGGGGTACATTGAGCAGTTCTTC
TRBD1	.	TRBJ2-7	TRBV7-3	CASSYDRGREQYF	TGTGCCAGCAGCTACGACAGGGGAAGGGAGCAGTACTTC
.	few	TRBJ2-3	TRBV6-2/TRBV6-3	CASSLWTVSTDTQYF	TGTGCCAGCAGTCTATGGACAGTCAGCACAGATACGCAGTATTTT
.	.	TRBJ2-1	TRBV6-5	CASRGTGTSKEQFF	TGTGCCAGCAGAGGGACCGGGACATCTAAAGAGCAGTTCTTC
.	.	TRBJ1-4	TRBV7-2	CASSPQAATNEKLFF	TGTGCCAGCAGCCCCCAAGCCGCAACTAATGAAAAACTGTTTTTT
TRBD2	.	TRBJ2-2	TRBV7-3	CASSVGLASGELFF	TGTGCCAGCAGCGTGGGACTAGCGTCCGGGGAGCTGTTTTTT
TRBD1	.	TRBJ2-2	TRBV4-1	CASSQVTGDTGELFF	TGCGCCAGCAGCCAAGTCACAGGGGACACCGGGGAGCTGTTTTTT
.	few	TRBJ2-2	TRBV3-1/TRBV3-2	CASSQDRFQDTFTGELFF	TGTGCCAGCAGCCAAGACAGGTTCCAGGACACATTCACCGGGGAGCTGTTTTTT
TRBD1	.	TRBJ1-2	TRBV6-5	CASTSVQGGEYGYTF	TGTGCCAGCACCTCGGTGCAGGGGGGAGAATATGGCTACACCTTC
.	.	TRBJ2-2	TRBV7-8	CASSQYVGTGELFF	TGTGCCAGCAGTCAGTACGTTGGCACCGGGGAGCTGTTTTTT
.	.	TRBJ2-1	TRBV11-3	CASSFGGPTYNEQFF	TGTGCCAGCAGCTTTGGCGGGCCCACCTACAATGAGCAGTTCTTC
.	.	TRBJ1-5	TRBV6-5	CASRGGGGEQPQHF	TGTGCCAGCAGAGGTGGGGGGGGCGAACAGCCCCAGCATTTT
TRBD1	.	TRBJ1-5	TRBV6-2/TRBV6-3	CASSPYRGNQPQHF	TGTGCCAGCAGTCCCTACAGGGGCAACCAGCCCCAGCATTTT
.	few	TRBJ1-2	TRBV3-1/TRBV3-2	CASSQSVVRGGGYTF	TGTGCCAGCAGCCAGTCCGTGGTCCGGGGAGGAGGCTACACCTTC
.	few	TRBJ2-3	TRBV7-3	CASSLLSSSTDTQYF	TGTGCCAGCAGCTTATTATCCAGTAGCACAGATACGCAGTATTTT
TRBD1	.	TRBJ1-1	TRBV5-6	CASRRQGTLDTEAFF	TGTGCCAGCAGACGACAGGGGACCCTTGACACTGAAGCTTTCTTT
TRBD2	.	TRBJ2-2	TRBV23-1	CASSQPSGAPGTGELFF	TGCGCCAGCAGTCAACCTAGCGGGGCTCCGGGGACCGGGGAGCTGTTTTTT
.	few	TRBJ1-4	TRBV27	CASSLGLGLGEKLFF	TGTGCCAGCAGTTTAGGACTAGGCCTAGGTGAAAAACTGTTTTTT
TRBD2	.	TRBJ2-1	TRBV11-3	CASSRSSGGVGSYNEQFF	TGTGCCAGCAGCCGCTCTAGCGGGGGGGTAGGCTCCTACAATGAGCAGTTCTTC
TRBD2	.	TRBJ2-2	TRBV5-1	CASSLLAGGRTGELFF	TGCGCCAGCAGCTTGCTGGCGGGGGGGCGGACCGGGGAGCTGTTTTTT
.	.	TRBJ2-2	TRBV18	CASSPPDTGELFF	TGTGCCAGCTCACCTCCCGACACCGGGGAGCTGTTTTTT